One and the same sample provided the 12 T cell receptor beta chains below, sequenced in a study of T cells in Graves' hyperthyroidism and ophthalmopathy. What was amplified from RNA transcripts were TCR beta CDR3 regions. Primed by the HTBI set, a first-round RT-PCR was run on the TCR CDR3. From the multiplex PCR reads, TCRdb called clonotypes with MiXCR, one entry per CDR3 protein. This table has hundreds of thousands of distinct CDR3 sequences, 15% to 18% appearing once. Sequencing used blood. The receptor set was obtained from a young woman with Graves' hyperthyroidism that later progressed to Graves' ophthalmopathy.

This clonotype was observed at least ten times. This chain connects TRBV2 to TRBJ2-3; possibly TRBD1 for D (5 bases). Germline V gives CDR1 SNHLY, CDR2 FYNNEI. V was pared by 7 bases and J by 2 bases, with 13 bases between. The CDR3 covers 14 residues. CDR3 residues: CASNGHRLTDTQYF. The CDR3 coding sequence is TGTGCCAGCAATGGACACAGACTCACAGATACGCAGTATTTT.

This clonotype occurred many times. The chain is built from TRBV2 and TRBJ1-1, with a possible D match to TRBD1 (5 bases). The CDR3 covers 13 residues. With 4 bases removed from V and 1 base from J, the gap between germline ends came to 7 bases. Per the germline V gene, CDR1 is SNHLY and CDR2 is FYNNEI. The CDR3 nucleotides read TGTGCCAGCAGTGCCGGGGCGAACACTGAAGCTTTCTTT. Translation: CASSAGANTEAFF.

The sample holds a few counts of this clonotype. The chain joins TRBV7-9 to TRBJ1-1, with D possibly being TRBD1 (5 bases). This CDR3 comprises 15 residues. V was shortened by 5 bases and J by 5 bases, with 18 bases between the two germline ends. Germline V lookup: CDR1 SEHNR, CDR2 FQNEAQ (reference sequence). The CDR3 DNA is TGTGCCAGCAGCCCACCCACAGGACGGCTGACTGAAGCTTTCTTT. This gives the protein CASSPPTGRLTEAFF.

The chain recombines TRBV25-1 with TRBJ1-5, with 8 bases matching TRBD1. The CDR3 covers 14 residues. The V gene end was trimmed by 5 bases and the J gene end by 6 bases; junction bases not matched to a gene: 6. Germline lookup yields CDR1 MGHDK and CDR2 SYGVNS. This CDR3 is CASSTTGEGQPQHF. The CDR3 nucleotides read TGTGCCAGCAGTACGACAGGGGAGGGTCAGCCCCAGCATTTT.

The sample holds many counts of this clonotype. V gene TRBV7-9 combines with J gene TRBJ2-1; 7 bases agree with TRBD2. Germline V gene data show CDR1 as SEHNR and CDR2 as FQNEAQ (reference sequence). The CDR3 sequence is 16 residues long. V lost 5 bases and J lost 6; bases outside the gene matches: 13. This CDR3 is CASSPLRGRSVNEQFF. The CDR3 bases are TGTGCCAGCAGCCCCCTCCGCGGGAGATCGGTCAATGAGCAGTTCTTC.

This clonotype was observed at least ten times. CDR3 in amino acids: CASQLYRGHNEQFF. The CDR3 DNA sequence: TGTGCCAGCCAGTTGTACAGGGGCCACAATGAGCAGTTCTTC. The rearrangement joins TRBV27 to TRBJ2-1; 7 positions agree with TRBD1. Trimming cost V 8 bases and J 5 bases; bases outside gene matches: 9. The CDR3 sequence is 14 residues long. CDR1 is MNHEY, CDR2 SMNVEV, per germline (reference sequence).

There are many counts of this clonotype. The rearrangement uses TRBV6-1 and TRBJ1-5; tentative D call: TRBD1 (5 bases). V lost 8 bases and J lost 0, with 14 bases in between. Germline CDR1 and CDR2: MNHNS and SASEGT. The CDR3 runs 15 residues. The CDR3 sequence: CASRDGAYSNQPQHF. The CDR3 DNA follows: TGTGCCAGCCGGGACGGGGCGTATAGCAATCAGCCCCAGCATTTT.

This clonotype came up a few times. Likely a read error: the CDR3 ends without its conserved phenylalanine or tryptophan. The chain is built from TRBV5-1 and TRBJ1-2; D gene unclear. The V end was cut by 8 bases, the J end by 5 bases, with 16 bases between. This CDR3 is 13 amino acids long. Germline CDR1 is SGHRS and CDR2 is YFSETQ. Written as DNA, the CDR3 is TGCGCCAGTGGGGTCCCATCGGAGTATGGCTACACCCTC. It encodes CASGVPSEYGYTL.

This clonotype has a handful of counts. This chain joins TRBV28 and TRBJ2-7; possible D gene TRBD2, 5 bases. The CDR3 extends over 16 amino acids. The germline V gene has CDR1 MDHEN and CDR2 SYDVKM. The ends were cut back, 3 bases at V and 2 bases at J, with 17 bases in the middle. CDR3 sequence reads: CASSLVASFNPYEQYF. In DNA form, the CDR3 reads TGTGCCAGCAGTTTGGTTGCTAGCTTCAACCCCTACGAGCAGTACTTC.

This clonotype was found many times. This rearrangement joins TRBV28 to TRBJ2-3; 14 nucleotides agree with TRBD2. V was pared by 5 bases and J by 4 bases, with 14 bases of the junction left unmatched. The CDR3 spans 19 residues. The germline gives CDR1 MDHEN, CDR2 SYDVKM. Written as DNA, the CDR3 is TGTGCCAGCAGTCCACCGGGACTAGCGGGAGAGGGTAGCGCAGATACGCAGTATTTT. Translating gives CASSPPGLAGEGSADTQYF.

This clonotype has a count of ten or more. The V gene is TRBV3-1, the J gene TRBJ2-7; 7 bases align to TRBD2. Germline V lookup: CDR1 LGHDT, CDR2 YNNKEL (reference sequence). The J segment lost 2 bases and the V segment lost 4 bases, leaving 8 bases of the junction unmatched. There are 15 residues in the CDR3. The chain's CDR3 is CASSPGLVGAYEQYF. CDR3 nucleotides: TGTGCCAGCAGCCCCGGACTAGTTGGAGCCTACGAGCAGTACTTC.

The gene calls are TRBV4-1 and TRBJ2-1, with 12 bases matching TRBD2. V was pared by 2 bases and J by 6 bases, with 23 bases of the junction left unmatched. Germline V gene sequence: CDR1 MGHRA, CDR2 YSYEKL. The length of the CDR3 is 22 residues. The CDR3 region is CASSQPPLTSGRPLLGPNEQFF. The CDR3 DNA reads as TGCGCCAGCAGCCAACCCCCACTCACTAGCGGGAGGCCCCTCTTGGGTCCCAATGAGCAGTTCTTC.